Listed below are T cell receptor beta chains from one sample, sequenced in a study of response to subunit inactivated influenza vaccine. TCRdb re-analysed the RT-PCR reads in MiXCR, keeping a single row per CDR3 protein. Among around 530,000 distinct CDR3 sequences listed, about 11% were seen once. Sequenced material: PBMCs from blood, taken on the day of vaccination. The origin of the receptors is a man aged 50 or older who received an inactivated influenza vaccine. Each CDR3 is given with its conserved first and last residue. Fields, in order: CDR3 length, D gene, clone size, V gene, J gene, CDR3 DNA, CDR3 protein. D genes are given only for firm matches. Clone size is stated in some rows and not others, as once, few, many or a class when expanded.

11	.	many	TRBV6-5	TRBJ2-1	TGTGCCAGCAGTTACGGACAGGAGCAGTTCTTC	CASSYGQEQFF
16	TRBD2	few	TRBV9	TRBJ2-1	TGTGCCAGCAGCGCGACGGGACTAGCGGGGGCGCTTCTGCAGTTCTTC	CASSATGLAGALLQFF
12	.	many	TRBV29-1	TRBJ2-5	TGCAGCGTTGTTGCCCGGGGAGAGACCCAGTACTTC	CSVVARGETQYF
15	.	.	TRBV6-2/TRBV6-3	TRBJ1-1	TGTGCCAGCAGTTACGGGGGTGCGCAGAACACTGAAGCTTTCTTT	CASSYGGAQNTEAFF
14	.	.	TRBV20-1	TRBJ2-3	TGCAGTGCCAAGGCCGCAGGGAAGCCAGATACGCAGTATTTT	CSAKAAGKPDTQYF
18	TRBD1	many	TRBV11-1	TRBJ2-6	TGTGCCAGCAGCTTAGTTGGGACAGGGAGGTCTGGGGCCAACGTCCTGACTTTC	CASSLVGTGRSGANVLTF
13	.	few	TRBV10-3	TRBJ2-7	TGTGCCATCAGCGGGGGCAGCTCCTACGAGCAGTACTTC	CAISGGSSYEQYF
12	.	.	TRBV12-3/TRBV12-4	TRBJ2-1	TGTGCCAGCAGTCTGTGGACAGCTGAGCAGTTCTTC	CASSLWTAEQFF
15	TRBD2	many	TRBV28	TRBJ2-7	TGTGCCAGCAGCCCCCCACTAGCGGCTCCCTACGAGCAGTACTTC	CASSPPLAAPYEQYF
14	.	few	TRBV20-1	TRBJ1-5	TGCAGTGCCCCCCTTCGGGGGAGCAATCAGCCCCAGCATTTT	CSAPLRGSNQPQHF
17	TRBD2	.	TRBV20-1	TRBJ2-1	TGCAGTGCTAGATATCTAGCGGGAGGGCCCTCCTACAATGAGCAGTTCTTC	CSARYLAGGPSYNEQFF
14	TRBD1	many	TRBV20-1	TRBJ1-5	TGCAGTGCTAGACAGGGGGCGAGCAATCAGCCCCAGCATTTT	CSARQGASNQPQHF
15	.	few	TRBV3-1	TRBJ2-2	TGTGCCAGCAGCCAACATAGGGGAAACACCGGGGAGCTGTTTTTT	CASSQHRGNTGELFF
16	.	many	TRBV5-1	TRBJ2-5	TGCGCCAGCAGCTTGGGGGCGGGGTCGTCCCAAGAGACCCAGTACTTC	CASSLGAGSSQETQYF
15	TRBD1	few	TRBV20-1	TRBJ2-2	TGCAGTGCTAGATCGGGACAGGCGAACACCGGGGAGCTGTTTTTT	CSARSGQANTGELFF
13	TRBD1	.	TRBV29-1	TRBJ2-1	TGCAGCGGATCCGGGACAGTTCTCAATGAGCAGTTCTTC	CSGSGTVLNEQFF
17	TRBD2	few	TRBV6-2/TRBV6-3	TRBJ2-1	TGTGCCAGCAGTTACTCGTCTAGCGGGAGGGGGTACAATGAGCAGTTCTTC	CASSYSSSGRGYNEQFF
15	.	.	TRBV4-3	TRBJ2-6	TGCGCCAGCAGCCAAGATTTGGGAGGGGCCAACGTCCTGACTTTC	CASSQDLGGANVLTF
14	.	.	TRBV6-2/TRBV6-3	TRBJ1-2	TGTGCCAGCAGTGGGACACCTACTAACTATGGCTACACCTTC	CASSGTPTNYGYTF
20	TRBD1	.	TRBV7-8	TRBJ2-7	TGTGCCAGCAGCCCGCTACCGGGACAGTTGCCCAGGGAAAACTCCTACGAGCAGTACTTC	CASSPLPGQLPRENSYEQYF
14	.	.	TRBV4-2	TRBJ1-3	TGTGCCAGCAGCCAAGAAGGTCTTGGAAACACCATATATTTT	CASSQEGLGNTIYF
14	.	.	TRBV4-2	TRBJ2-4	TGTGCCACCAGGGGGACGGGGGGCGGGAGCATTCAGTACTTC	CATRGTGGGSIQYF
14	TRBD2	many	TRBV29-1	TRBJ2-1	TGCAGCGTTGTAGGCGGGAGCTCCTACAATGAGCAGTTCTTC	CSVVGGSSYNEQFF